These 26 T cell receptor beta chains share one sample of origin, sequenced in a study of Graves' ophthalmopathy and Graves' hyperthyroidism. The sequenced template was RNA, covering the TCR beta CDR3 region. Second-round multiplex PCR came after first-round RT-PCR with HTBI primers. TCRdb reanalysed the multiplex PCR reads using MiXCR and keeps one entry per CDR3 protein. The sample holds 200,000 to 300,000 distinct CDR3 sequences, around 50% seen once. Sequenced sample: peripheral blood. The receptors stem from an adult man with Graves' ophthalmopathy.

The chain employs TRBV10-3 and TRBJ1-5; no reliable D call. Per germline, CDR1 ENHRY and CDR2 SYGVKD. V gave up 2 bases and J gave up 6 bases, with 8 bases separating them. CDR3 length: 13 amino acids. CDR3 sequence: CAISEQDGQPQHF. The DNA of the CDR3 is TGTGCCATCAGTGAGCAGGACGGTCAGCCCCAGCATTTT.

Worth noting for this clonotype: At one boundary the junction diverges from the germline segment, which might be a read error. As DNA, the CDR3 is TGCAGTGCTAGGAAGGGGGACAGAACTTCTTTT. Residues: CSARKGDRTSF. This rearrangement joins TRBV20-1 to TRBJ1-5; 7 nucleotides agree with TRBD1. CDR1 and CDR2 (germline): DFQATT, SNEGSKA (reference sequence). The CDR3 totals 11 residues.

The sample holds a few counts of this clonotype. CDR3 amino acids: CASSSQGYQETQYF. The CDR3, as DNA: TGTGCCAGCAGCTCACAGGGTTACCAAGAGACCCAGTACTTC. The chain is built from TRBV12-5 and TRBJ2-5; D may be TRBD1 (6 bases). The CDR3 is 14 amino acids. The germline V gene encodes CDR1 LGHNT and CDR2 FRNRAP.

The genes are TRBV20-1 and TRBJ1-5; 8 nucleotides agree with TRBD1. The CDR3 covers 15 residues. The trim removed 5 bases at V and 1 base at J, leaving 7 bases unmatched. The germline V gene has CDR1 DFQATT and CDR2 SNEGSKA (reference sequence). The CDR3: CSALGQGWSNQPQHF. The CDR3 bases are TGCAGTGCTCTAGGACAGGGCTGGAGCAATCAGCCCCAGCATTTT.

The V call is TRBV11-3, the J call TRBJ2-6, with a possible D match to TRBD1 (6 bases). The CDR3 is made up of 16 amino acids. V was cut by 3 bases and J by 4 bases, with 13 bases left in between. Germline values: CDR1 SGHNT, CDR2 YENEEA. The CDR3 coding sequence is TGTGCCAGCAGCTTTTCAGCAGGGGCGGGGGCCAACGTCCTGACTTTC. Translation gives CASSFSAGAGANVLTF.

This rearrangement joins TRBV12-3 or TRBV12-4 to TRBJ1-3; D not certain. V was pared by 1 base and J by 0 bases, with 10 bases between. CDR3 size: 16 residues. CDR3 in amino acids: CASSLGALSSGNTIYF. The CDR3 coding sequence is TGTGCCAGCAGTTTAGGGGCGCTGAGCTCTGGAAACACCATATATTTT.

This clonotype was picked up a small number of times. The V call is TRBV20-1, the J call TRBJ1-6; the match to TRBD1 covers 8 bases. Germline CDR1 reads DFQATT; CDR2 reads SNEGSKA (reference sequence). The CDR3 is 16 amino acids. After removal of 0 bases from V and 3 bases from J, the junction contained 4 bases not matched to a gene. CDR3 amino acids: CSARDVTGGYNSPLHF. The CDR3 bases are TGCAGTGCTAGAGATGTTACAGGGGGCTATAATTCACCCCTCCACTTT.

Written as DNA, the CDR3 is TGTGCCAGCAGAGCGAGAGGACAGGGGAACACTGAAGCTTTCTTT. It yields the protein CASRARGQGNTEAFF. The chain combines TRBV2 with TRBJ1-1, with 8 bases identical to TRBD1. The germline V gene encodes CDR1 SNHLY and CDR2 FYNNEI. The CDR3 covers 15 residues. V lost 6 bases, J lost 1 base, and 7 bases stayed unmatched.

The chain employs TRBV12-3 or TRBV12-4 and TRBJ2-7, with D possibly being TRBD1 or TRBD2 (5 bases each). Trimming cost V 3 bases and J 4 bases, with 13 bases left between them. The CDR3 loop spans 14 amino acids. CDR3 nucleotides: TGTGCCAGCAGTTTCCGGGACGGGTGGTACGAGCAGTACTTC. Its translation: CASSFRDGWYEQYF.

This sequence joins TRBV5-1 and TRBJ2-5; 7 nucleotides match TRBD2. This CDR3 contains 16 residues. Germline CDR1 SGHRS, CDR2 YFSETQ. V lost 0 bases and J lost 1; bases outside the gene matches: 6. This CDR3 reads CASSLGATSAQETQYF. The CDR3 DNA reads TGCGCCAGCAGCTTGGGGGCAACTAGCGCCCAAGAGACCCAGTACTTC. Supplemented by reference TRBV5-1 and TRBJ2-5, the full variable domain reads KAGVTQTPRYLIKTRGQQVTLSCSPISGHRSVSWYQQTPGQGLQFLFEYFSETQRNKGNFPGRFSGRQFSNSRSEMNVSTLELGDSALYLCASSLGATSAQETQYFGPGTRLLVL.

The J gene is TRBJ1-2, the V gene TRBV6-1, with D tentatively TRBD1 (5 bases). The V end was cut by 4 bases, the J end by 8 bases, with 20 bases between. Germline V gene lookup returns CDR1 MNHNS and CDR2 SASEGT. This CDR3 is built from 15 residues. CDR3 nucleotides: TGTGCCAGCAGTGCTCTCAGGGAGGTGGCTATAGGCTACACCTTC. Protein: CASSALREVAIGYTF.

At least ten counts were recorded for this clonotype. This sequence joins TRBV19 and TRBJ1-2; TRBD1 matches 9 bases. After removal of 9 bases from V and 14 bases from J, the junction contained 19 bases not matched to a gene. CDR3 length equals 14 residues. CDR1 is LNHDA, CDR2 SQIVND, per germline (reference sequence). The CDR3 DNA is TGTGCCAGCCGACGGGACAGGGATCCCTTAGGAGGGACCTTC. Translated: CASRRDRDPLGGTF.

This chain joins TRBV4-3 and TRBJ2-2, with D possibly called TRBD1 or TRBD2 (5 bases each). The length of the CDR3 is 15 residues. V was pared by 4 bases and J by 2 bases, with 11 bases between. Germline V gives CDR1 LGHNA, CDR2 YSLEER. The CDR3 here is CASSLWDGNTGELFF. CDR3 DNA: TGCGCCAGCAGCCTCTGGGACGGAAACACCGGGGAGCTGTTTTTT.

V and J are TRBV29-1 and TRBJ1-3, with a tentative D call TRBD1 (5 bases). V lost 5 bases to trimming and J lost 9 bases, with 20 bases between them. Germline CDR1 is SQVTM and CDR2 is ANQGSEA. This CDR3 is built from 14 residues. The CDR3 is CSVQLDTGGSTIYF. The DNA of the CDR3 is TGCAGCGTTCAATTGGACACTGGAGGTAGCACCATATATTTT. Supplemented by reference TRBV29-1 and TRBJ1-3, the full variable domain reads SAVISQKPSRDICQRGTSLTIQCQVDSQVTMMFWYRQQPGQSLTLIATANQGSEATYESGFVIDKFPISRPNLTFSTLTVSNMSPEDSSIYLCSVQLDTGGSTIYFGEGSWLTVV.

The gene calls are TRBV7-2 and TRBJ1-2; TRBD1 is a possible D gene (5 bases). Per germline, CDR1 SGHTA and CDR2 FQGNSA. Trimming cost V 5 bases and J 12 bases, with 13 bases left between them. CDR3 length equals 11 residues. DNA for the CDR3: TGTGCCAGCAGCATCGGGACGGCGAACACCTTC. Protein: CASSIGTANTF.

This chain joins TRBV29-1 and TRBJ1-2; TRBD1 matches at 7 bases. Germline V gene lookup returns CDR1 SQVTM and CDR2 ANQGSEA. The length of the CDR3 is 12 residues. In DNA, the CDR3 is TGCAGTGGGACAGTCTCTAACTATGGCTACACCTTC. It codes for CSGTVSNYGYTF.

This clonotype came up many times. The chain uses TRBV2 and TRBJ1-2; D not certain. Deletions cut 5 bases from V and 0 bases from J, with 13 bases between. Germline V gene lookup returns CDR1 SNHLY and CDR2 FYNNEI. The CDR3 sequence is 15 residues long. The CDR3 DNA follows: TGTGCCAGCAGTCCCCGTCGAGAGTCTAACTATGGCTACACCTTC. This codes for CASSPRRESNYGYTF.

This chain uses TRBV7-9 with TRBJ2-7; D remains unclear. The J call may be faulty, since TRBJ2-1 better matches the DNA end. The CDR3 contains 12 residues. Germline V gene sequence: CDR1 SEHNR, CDR2 FQNEAQ (reference sequence). The CDR3 reads CASSLGRDEQFF. CDR3 DNA sequence: TGTGCCAGCAGCTTAGGCCGGGATGAGCAGTTCTTC.

The CDR3 loop is CAISRSRQGRNTIYF. The CDR3 region has the DNA TGTGCCATCAGTCGAAGTCGACAGGGTCGAAACACCATATATTTT. The V call is TRBV10-3, the J call TRBJ1-3, with 7 bases aligning to TRBD1. There are 15 residues in the CDR3. The V gene end was trimmed by 5 bases and the J gene end by 5 bases; junction bases not matched to a gene: 9. Germline CDR1 is ENHRY and CDR2 is SYGVKD.

This clonotype was seen more than once but under ten times. The chain combines TRBV5-1 with TRBJ1-1; TRBD1 matches at 7 bases. CDR1 and CDR2 from the germline V gene are SGHRS and YFSETQ. The junction had 19 bases not matched to a gene; V was cut back by 4 bases and J by 13 bases. CDR3 size: 15 residues. DNA for the CDR3: TGCGCCAGCAGCCCGTACCCCGACAGGGAGAGGGCTAGTTTCTTT. This sequence encodes CASSPYPDRERASFF. Together with reference TRBV5-1 and TRBJ1-1, the CDR3 gives the full variable domain: KAGVTQTPRYLIKTRGQQVTLSCSPISGHRSVSWYQQTPGQGLQFLFEYFSETQRNKGNFPGRFSGRQFSNSRSEMNVSTLELGDSALYLCASSPYPDRERASFFGQGTRLTVV.

The sample holds a few counts of this clonotype. The chain carries TRBV5-6 and TRBJ2-7, with D perhaps matching TRBD1 or TRBD2 (5 bases each). V shed 5 bases and J shed 2 bases, with 17 bases lying between them. Per the germline V gene, CDR1 is SGHDT and CDR2 is YYEEEE. CDR3 length: 15 amino acids. CDR3 nucleotides: TGTGCCAGCAGTTCGGCCGGGGACGGAACCTACGAGCAGTACTTC. Translated: CASSSAGDGTYEQYF. Full variable domain (rest looked up from reference TRBV5-6 and TRBJ2-7): DAGVTQSPTHLIKTRGQQVTLRCSPKSGHDTVSWYQQALGQGPQFIFQYYEEEERQRGNFPDRFSGHQFPNYSSELNVNALLLGDSALYLCASSSAGDGTYEQYFGPGTRLTVT.

A few counts support this clonotype. The V call is TRBV7-2, the J call TRBJ1-6; D is possibly TRBD1 (5 bases). This CDR3 has 15 amino acids. Germline assignment: CDR1 SGHTA and CDR2 FQGNSA. Deletions cut 1 base from V and 6 bases from J, with 10 bases between. The CDR3 bases are TGTGCCAGCAGCTTAGGTTTAAGGGGTAATTCACCCCTCCACTTT. Translated, it gives CASSLGLRGNSPLHF. The whole variable domain, filled in from reference TRBV7-2 and TRBJ1-6, reads GAGVSQSPSNKVTEKGKDVELRCDPISGHTALYWYRQSLGQGLEFLIYFQGNSAPDKSGLPSDRFSAERTGGSVSTLTIQRTQQEDSAVYLCASSLGLRGNSPLHFGNGTRLTVT.

Ten or more counts support this clonotype. The rearrangement uses TRBV20-1 and TRBJ1-2; the D gene is possibly TRBD1 (6 bases). The CDR3 contains 13 residues. The ends were cut back, 3 bases at V and 1 base at J, with 9 bases in the middle. Germline V gene data show CDR1 as DFQATT and CDR2 as SNEGSKA (reference sequence). The CDR3 is CSASPRGNYGYTF. CDR3 bases: TGCAGTGCTAGCCCCAGGGGTAACTATGGCTACACCTTC.

This clonotype was picked up a small number of times. This sequence joins TRBV12-3 or TRBV12-4 and TRBJ1-2, with D maybe TRBD1 (6 bases). Trimming took off 5 bases at V and 0 bases at J, with 16 bases between the two ends. The CDR3 is 16 residues long. CDR3 nucleotide sequence: TGTGCCAGCAGTGACCGGACAGTCAAAGCTAACTATGGCTACACCTTC. It encodes CASSDRTVKANYGYTF.

This clonotype occurred a few times. The chain uses TRBV6-1 and TRBJ1-4; 7 bases are shared with TRBD1. J gave up 6 bases and V 6 bases, and 7 bases lay outside the gene matches. Germline lookup yields CDR1 MNHNS and CDR2 SASEGT. This CDR3 region has 14 residues. Here the CDR3 DNA reads TGTGCCAGCAGCCTCGACAGGGCGGATGAAAAACTGTTTTTT. This translates into CASSLDRADEKLFF.

This clonotype has at least ten counts. This chain links TRBV10-3 with TRBJ2-7; 8 nucleotides agree with TRBD1. Germline V gene data show CDR1 as ENHRY and CDR2 as SYGVKD. The CDR3 loop spans 14 amino acids. J gave up 3 bases and V 5 bases, and 6 bases lay outside the gene matches. CDR3: CAISRQGPNYEQYF. The CDR3 bases are TGTGCCATCAGTCGACAGGGGCCCAACTACGAGCAGTACTTC.